A selection of T cell receptor beta chains follows, all from one sample in a study of blood T cell repertoires in COVID-19. The repertoire was sequenced with immunoSEQ multiplex PCR; TCRdb's copy has only in-frame clones and lacks some. The sample comprises a few hundred thousand clones, roughly nine tenths of which are singletons, and approximately 2.2% rests with the top ten. What was sequenced was peripheral blood. These receptors were collected from a man aged 18 to 35 with active or convalescent COVID-19. The CDR3 runs from the conserved cysteine through the conserved F or W. Each record gives: clone size, D gene, J gene, V gene, CDR3 DNA, CDR3 protein. D genes are given only for firm matches. Some rows have no size entry. The others give once, few or many, or a class for an expanded clone.

clone_size: .
d_call: .
j_call: TRBJ1-1
v_call: TRBV10-2
cdr3_nt: TGCGCCAGCAGTCCCTCTGAAGCGACTGAAGCTTTCTTT
cdr3_aa: CASSPSEATEAFF

clone_size: .
d_call: .
j_call: TRBJ2-5
v_call: TRBV5-6
cdr3_nt: TGTGCCAGCAGCTTTAGACAACTTTTCGGAGAGACCCAGTACTTC
cdr3_aa: CASSFRQLFGETQYF

clone_size: .
d_call: .
j_call: TRBJ2-2
v_call: TRBV5-8
cdr3_nt: TGTGCCAGCAGCATGGGGGCGCTGTTTTTT
cdr3_aa: CASSMGALFF

clone_size: .
d_call: .
j_call: TRBJ2-5
v_call: TRBV19
cdr3_nt: TGTGCCAGTAGTCTCGAGGGTAGGTTGGAGACCCAGTACTTC
cdr3_aa: CASSLEGRLETQYF

clone_size: .
d_call: .
j_call: TRBJ2-2
v_call: TRBV19
cdr3_nt: TGTGCCAGTAGGGAGTGGTTGAGCACCGGGGAGCTGTTTTTT
cdr3_aa: CASREWLSTGELFF

clone_size: .
d_call: .
j_call: TRBJ1-5
v_call: TRBV2
cdr3_nt: TGTGCCAGCAGTGAAGTTGAGACAGGCAGCAATCAGCCCCAGCATTTT
cdr3_aa: CASSEVETGSNQPQHF

clone_size: .
d_call: .
j_call: TRBJ1-5
v_call: TRBV27
cdr3_nt: TGTGCCAGCGGAAAGGGGCATCAGCCCCAGCATTTT
cdr3_aa: CASGKGHQPQHF

clone_size: few
d_call: .
j_call: TRBJ2-3
v_call: TRBV11-2
cdr3_nt: TGTGCCAGCAGGGGGACTAGCACAGATACGCAGTATTTT
cdr3_aa: CASRGTSTDTQYF

clone_size: .
d_call: .
j_call: TRBJ1-3
v_call: TRBV5-4
cdr3_nt: TGTGCCAGCAGCGACACCCCAATGCCTGGAAACACCATATATTTT
cdr3_aa: CASSDTPMPGNTIYF

clone_size: once
d_call: .
j_call: TRBJ1-6
v_call: TRBV12-3/TRBV12-4
cdr3_nt: TGTGCCAGCAGGACAGTTAATTCACCCCTCCACTTT
cdr3_aa: CASRTVNSPLHF

clone_size: .
d_call: .
j_call: TRBJ1-2
v_call: TRBV7-2
cdr3_nt: TGTGCCAGCAGCTTAGATGTGGGGCCGTATGGCTACACCTTC
cdr3_aa: CASSLDVGPYGYTF

clone_size: .
d_call: TRBD1
j_call: TRBJ2-7
v_call: TRBV19
cdr3_nt: TGTGCCAGTAGTATCACAGGGGGCGGTTACGAGCAGTACTTC
cdr3_aa: CASSITGGGYEQYF

clone_size: .
d_call: .
j_call: TRBJ1-5
v_call: TRBV3-1/TRBV3-2
cdr3_nt: TGTGCCAGCAGCCAAATCTTCAGGGACAATCAGCCCCAGCATTTT
cdr3_aa: CASSQIFRDNQPQHF

clone_size: .
d_call: TRBD1
j_call: TRBJ1-2
v_call: TRBV15
cdr3_nt: TGTGCCACCAGCCGGGACAGGGGCTATGGCTACACCTTC
cdr3_aa: CATSRDRGYGYTF

clone_size: .
d_call: .
j_call: TRBJ2-7
v_call: TRBV7-2
cdr3_nt: TGTGCCAGCAGAAAATCCACAGGGAGCTCCTACGAGCAGTACTTC
cdr3_aa: CASRKSTGSSYEQYF

clone_size: few
d_call: TRBD1
j_call: TRBJ1-2
v_call: TRBV7-2
cdr3_nt: TGTGCCAGCAGCTACCGGACAGGAGCTAACTATGGCTACACCTTC
cdr3_aa: CASSYRTGANYGYTF

clone_size: .
d_call: TRBD2
j_call: TRBJ2-7
v_call: TRBV7-8
cdr3_nt: TGTGCCAGCAGCATAGAGGGTGTACGCGGCGGGAGTTTCCCTTACGAGCAGTACTTC
cdr3_aa: CASSIEGVRGGSFPYEQYF

clone_size: .
d_call: .
j_call: TRBJ2-1
v_call: TRBV11-2
cdr3_nt: TGTGCCAGCAGTTTTACAGGAGGGGAGCAGTTCTTC
cdr3_aa: CASSFTGGEQFF

clone_size: .
d_call: TRBD2
j_call: TRBJ2-5
v_call: TRBV19
cdr3_nt: TGTGCCAGTAGTCGGACTAGCGGGAGCTTCTCAGAGACCCAGTACTTC
cdr3_aa: CASSRTSGSFSETQYF

clone_size: .
d_call: .
j_call: TRBJ2-7
v_call: TRBV28
cdr3_nt: TGTGCCAGCAGTTTGGGGGGACCTCTTTACGAGCAGTACTTC
cdr3_aa: CASSLGGPLYEQYF

clone_size: .
d_call: .
j_call: TRBJ1-4
v_call: TRBV5-1
cdr3_nt: TGCGCCAGCAGCTTGGTAGGTACAGCGGCTGAAAAACTGTTTTTT
cdr3_aa: CASSLVGTAAEKLFF

clone_size: .
d_call: TRBD1
j_call: TRBJ2-1
v_call: TRBV4-1
cdr3_nt: TGCGCCAGTGGGGACAGTTCCTACAATGAGCAGTTCTTC
cdr3_aa: CASGDSSYNEQFF

clone_size: .
d_call: .
j_call: TRBJ2-7
v_call: TRBV27
cdr3_nt: TGTGCCAGCTCTAAGGGGGTAAACGAGCAGTACTTC
cdr3_aa: CASSKGVNEQYF

clone_size: .
d_call: .
j_call: TRBJ1-1
v_call: TRBV4-1
cdr3_nt: TGCGCCAGCAGCCAAGGAAGCAGGGCGGCGAACACTGAAGCTTTCTTT
cdr3_aa: CASSQGSRAANTEAFF

clone_size: .
d_call: .
j_call: TRBJ1-2
v_call: TRBV29-1
cdr3_nt: TGCAGCGTTGTGGCCCCGGGTAGGGGCTACACCTTC
cdr3_aa: CSVVAPGRGYTF

clone_size: once
d_call: TRBD1
j_call: TRBJ1-5
v_call: TRBV7-8
cdr3_nt: TGTGCCAGCAGTCCTGGCCGACCGGGACAGGGGCGGAACAGTGATCAGCCCCAGCATTTT
cdr3_aa: CASSPGRPGQGRNSDQPQHF

clone_size: .
d_call: .
j_call: TRBJ1-6
v_call: TRBV18
cdr3_nt: TGTGCCAGCTCACCTGAGGGCCTTAGCCGAACATCCCTCCACTTT
cdr3_aa: CASSPEGLSRTSLHF

clone_size: once
d_call: TRBD1
j_call: TRBJ1-6
v_call: TRBV11-2
cdr3_nt: TGTGCCAGCAGCTTAGACAGGACAGGGAATTCACCCCTCCACTTT
cdr3_aa: CASSLDRTGNSPLHF

clone_size: .
d_call: .
j_call: TRBJ2-2
v_call: TRBV7-9
cdr3_nt: TGTGCCAGCAGCTTAGGTGTCAGGGGCACCGGGGAGCTGTTTTTT
cdr3_aa: CASSLGVRGTGELFF

clone_size: .
d_call: .
j_call: TRBJ1-5
v_call: TRBV3-1/TRBV3-2
cdr3_nt: TGTGCCAGCAGCCGCGGGGATCTTTTAGCAAGCCATCAGCCCCAGCATTTT
cdr3_aa: CASSRGDLLASHQPQHF

clone_size: .
d_call: .
j_call: TRBJ2-1
v_call: TRBV6-1
cdr3_nt: TGTGCCAGCAGTGACGGGAGCTACAATGAGCAGTTCTTC
cdr3_aa: CASSDGSYNEQFF

clone_size: .
d_call: .
j_call: TRBJ1-5
v_call: TRBV11-2
cdr3_nt: TGTGCCAGCAGCCGGGGTATTAGCAATCAGCCCCAGCATTTT
cdr3_aa: CASSRGISNQPQHF

clone_size: .
d_call: TRBD1
j_call: TRBJ2-1
v_call: TRBV27
cdr3_nt: TGTGCCAGCAGACTCCTGGACAGGGTTAATGAGCAGTTCTTC
cdr3_aa: CASRLLDRVNEQFF

clone_size: .
d_call: .
j_call: TRBJ1-1
v_call: TRBV18
cdr3_nt: TGTGCCAGCTCACCCTACGGAGACACTGAAGCTTTCTTT
cdr3_aa: CASSPYGDTEAFF

clone_size: .
d_call: .
j_call: TRBJ1-6
v_call: TRBV6-5
cdr3_nt: TGTGCCAGCAGTCAACAGGGAGCCCATAATTCACCCCTCCACTTT
cdr3_aa: CASSQQGAHNSPLHF

clone_size: .
d_call: .
j_call: TRBJ2-7
v_call: TRBV11-2
cdr3_nt: TGTGCCAGCAGCTTAGATGTCGACTCCGGGTACGAGCAGTACTTC
cdr3_aa: CASSLDVDSGYEQYF

clone_size: .
d_call: .
j_call: TRBJ1-1
v_call: TRBV11-3
cdr3_nt: TGTGCCAGCAGCCTCACGGGGGACACTGAAGCTTTCTTT
cdr3_aa: CASSLTGDTEAFF

clone_size: few
d_call: TRBD1
j_call: TRBJ1-2
v_call: TRBV5-6
cdr3_nt: TGTGCCAGCAGATGGACAGGGTCCTTCTCGGAGACCTACACCTTC
cdr3_aa: CASRWTGSFSETYTF

clone_size: .
d_call: TRBD2
j_call: TRBJ2-1
v_call: TRBV6-1
cdr3_nt: TGTGCCAGCAGTGAATTCCGGGGGGGACTTCGAAGCCTTAATGAGCAGTTCTTC
cdr3_aa: CASSEFRGGLRSLNEQFF

clone_size: .
d_call: TRBD1
j_call: TRBJ2-7
v_call: TRBV2
cdr3_nt: TGTGCCAGCCGGGACAGGGGGAGGGAGCAGTACTTC
cdr3_aa: CASRDRGREQYF

clone_size: few
d_call: TRBD1
j_call: TRBJ1-1
v_call: TRBV27
cdr3_nt: TGTGCCAGCAGCCCCGGACAGGGGGCTACCGAAGCTTTCTTT
cdr3_aa: CASSPGQGATEAFF

clone_size: .
d_call: .
j_call: TRBJ1-1
v_call: TRBV18
cdr3_nt: TGTGCCAGCTCACCAAGGAGGGACACTGAAGCTTTCTTT
cdr3_aa: CASSPRRDTEAFF

clone_size: .
d_call: TRBD1
j_call: TRBJ1-3
v_call: TRBV4-3
cdr3_nt: TGCGCCAGCAGCCAAGAGGGGGCAGGGGGTTCGTGGGGAAACACCATATATTTT
cdr3_aa: CASSQEGAGGSWGNTIYF

clone_size: .
d_call: TRBD1
j_call: TRBJ2-7
v_call: TRBV5-5
cdr3_nt: TGTGCCAGCAGCTACCTTGAGGGGACAGGGTACGGCTACGAGCAGTACTTC
cdr3_aa: CASSYLEGTGYGYEQYF

clone_size: .
d_call: .
j_call: TRBJ2-1
v_call: TRBV19
cdr3_nt: TGTGCCAGTAGTAACCAGGTGCAGTACAATGAGCAGTTCTTC
cdr3_aa: CASSNQVQYNEQFF

clone_size: .
d_call: .
j_call: TRBJ1-6
v_call: TRBV6-1
cdr3_nt: TGTGCCAGCAGTGATTTCCGCGTTTCACCCCTCCACTTT
cdr3_aa: CASSDFRVSPLHF

clone_size: .
d_call: .
j_call: TRBJ2-7
v_call: TRBV4-1
cdr3_nt: TGCGCCAGCAGCCAAGGCCGGGGGTTGGGGGCCTACGAGCAGTACTTC
cdr3_aa: CASSQGRGLGAYEQYF

clone_size: .
d_call: .
j_call: TRBJ2-5
v_call: TRBV5-6
cdr3_nt: TGTGCCAGCAGCTTGAGGGCGGGGGCCAACCAAGAGACCCAGTACTTC
cdr3_aa: CASSLRAGANQETQYF

clone_size: .
d_call: TRBD2
j_call: TRBJ2-3
v_call: TRBV7-9
cdr3_nt: TGTGCCAGCAGCTGGGGACTAGCGGGAGTCATAGATACGCAGTATTTT
cdr3_aa: CASSWGLAGVIDTQYF

clone_size: once
d_call: .
j_call: TRBJ1-1
v_call: TRBV9
cdr3_nt: TGTGCCAGCAGTGTGGGACATGTGACTGAAGCTTTCTTT
cdr3_aa: CASSVGHVTEAFF

clone_size: .
d_call: .
j_call: TRBJ1-1
v_call: TRBV6-6
cdr3_nt: TGTGCCAGCAGTTACTCGAGCGGGGTTCCTGAAGCTTTCTTT
cdr3_aa: CASSYSSGVPEAFF

clone_size: few
d_call: .
j_call: TRBJ2-7
v_call: TRBV12-2
cdr3_nt: TGTGCAAGTCGCTTACTCCTAGCGGGAATCTACGAGCAGTACTTC
cdr3_aa: CASRLLLAGIYEQYF